This TCR beta chain was recorded in a study of cytomegalovirus exposure and HLA in healthy donors. In regard to this clone: As yet, its antigen is unknown. Sequence at one end of the junction differs from germline and may be a read error.

Study-wide results and limits: A classifier reportedly called cytomegalovirus status with high sensitivity and specificity. Analysis was performed later, and it showed HLA-associated TCR beta chains to be more clonally expanded than equally common others. Sequence variants that were highly shared formed a cluster that was likely a sequencing artifact. Later analysis suggested links between common viral pathogens and several top significant clusters.

The primer mix had 60 Vbeta and 13 Jbeta primers. Only in-frame clones appear in the TCRdb table, and some are missing; sequencing was by immunoSEQ multiplex PCR. The sample contains 100,000 to 150,000 clones, roughly 76% of which appear only once. The CDR3 has 16 amino acids. Germline assignment: CDR1 ENHRY and CDR2 SYGVKD. The rearrangement joins TRBV10-3 to TRBJ1-3; 7 bases match TRBD1. Sequenced: PBMCs. The source is a woman in her 50s in good health and CMV-seronegative. The DNA of the CDR3 is TGTGCCATCAGGGATTCCCCGACAGGGCCTGGAAACACCACATATTTT. It translates to CAIRDSPTGPGNTTYF.